This TCR beta chain is drawn from a study of identical twins. The CDR3 is made up of 15 amino acids. Germline loops: CDR1 MNHEY, CDR2 SVGEGT. V dropped 6 bases and J dropped 0 bases, with 9 bases sitting between them. This clonotype was observed a handful of times. As yet, its antigen is unknown. The study, taken as a whole, reports: A lower insertion count was a feature of abundant cord blood beta clonotypes, with no such feature in memory repertoires. Surplus twin overlap in beta out-of-frame sequences was less pronounced.

TCRdb analysed the 5' RACE reads with MiXCR anew, one entry per CDR3 protein. The sample has about 460,000 distinct CDR3 sequences; 13% to 15% are singletons. Separately, the same data were catalogued under a study of yellow fever vaccine responses in identical twins.

The TCR sequence derives from a woman aged 18-35 years in good health. Material for sequencing was CD4+ T cells sorted from blood. J is TRBJ1-6 and V is TRBV6-2 or TRBV6-3; D not resolved. CDR3 sequence (DNA): TGTGCCAGCAGCGCCCGTACCTCCTATAATTCACCCCTCCACTTT. Translating gives CASSARTSYNSPLHF.